The following is a TCR beta chain sequence with its context. This CDR3 fails to terminate in the conserved phenylalanine or tryptophan, so it likely reflects a read error. It is unclear where the CDR3 begins or ends on the DNA, so no DNA is shown, and the CDR3 is as TCRdb lists it. Germline-derived CDR1 and CDR2 are SGHTA and FQGTGA. Including both end residues, the CDR3 is 13 amino acids long. For sequencing, patients were chosen who had shown expansion of CD8+CD57+ cells by flow cytometry. The TCR beta profiling, which covered VDJ combination and CDR3 sequence, was carried out using genomic DNA as the template. TCRdb reprocessed the reads with MiXCR, giving one entry per CDR3 protein. Of 200,000 to 300,000 distinct CDR3 sequences in the sample, less than 85% were seen once. These data belong to a study of CD8+CD57+ T cells in acquired aplastic anemia.

The sample comprised sorted CD4+, CD8+, or CD8+CD57+ T cells (not recorded which) from PBMCs. The sequence was obtained from a human donor with aplastic anemia. The genes are TRBV7-3 and TRBJ1-2; whether TRBD1, the table's D call, matches the DNA was not checked. The CDR3 reads CASSQGGEGYTFG.